The source of this TCR beta chain is a study of neurological immune-mediated disorders. The CDR3 is 15 amino acids. Via MiXCR, TCRdb re-called the 5' RACE reads, giving one row per CDR3 protein. The data hold some 34,000 distinct CDR3 sequences, with 1.5% observed a single time. This clonotype has at least ten counts. The receptor was derived from a young woman with multiple sclerosis. Sequenced input: PBMCs. This chain connects TRBV21-1 to TRBJ2-4; the tabulated D call, TRBD1, remains unverified against the DNA. TRBV21-1 is designated a pseudogene. CDR3 loop: CASSKALAGRTTQYF. The CDR3, as DNA: TGTGCCAGCAGCAAAGCGCTTGCCGGGCGCACCACCCAGTACTTC.